The rows below give T cell receptor beta chains drawn from one sample of a study of T cells in Graves' hyperthyroidism and ophthalmopathy. TCRdb ran MiXCR on the multiplex PCR reads and lists one entry per CDR3 protein. Counted here are approximately 510,000 distinct CDR3 sequences, over 35% occurring once; the ten biggest clones make up roughly 45%. Specimen: peripheral blood or thyroid tissue (not recorded which). These receptors came from an adult woman with Graves' disease, either hyperthyroidism or ophthalmopathy (not recorded which). Both conserved end residues are part of each CDR3. Fields, in order: V gene, D gene, clone size, J gene, CDR3 protein, CDR3 DNA. D genes are given only for firm matches. Clone size is shown for a subset of rows, as once, few, many or a class of expanded clone.

TRBV12-3/TRBV12-4	-	few	TRBJ1-1	CASSLDTITEAFF	TGTGCCAGCAGTCTGGACACCATCACTGAAGCTTTCTTT
TRBV7-9	-	few	TRBJ1-3	CASSLVHSGNTIYF	TGTGCCAGCAGCTTAGTGCACTCTGGAAACACCATATATTTT
TRBV25-1	TRBD1	-	TRBJ1-1	CASSDQLGTGELNTEAFF	TGTGCCAGCAGTGACCAACTCGGGACAGGGGAACTGAACACTGAAGCTTTCTTT
TRBV3-1	-	-	TRBJ2-6	CASSPRLHSGANVLTF	TGTGCCAGCAGCCCCCGACTGCACTCTGGGGCCAACGTCCTGACTTTC
TRBV29-1	-	-	TRBJ2-6	CSARTYRNSGANVLTF	TGCAGCGCCCGGACTTATAGGAACTCTGGGGCCAACGTCCTGACTTTC
TRBV29-1	-	few	TRBJ1-2	CSAKGQQGAGYTF	TGCAGCGCCAAGGGACAACAGGGAGCTGGCTACACCTTC
TRBV9	-	-	TRBJ2-5	CASSSFYGGLKTQYF	TGTGCCAGCAGCTCCTTTTACGGGGGCCTCAAGACCCAGTACTTC
TRBV10-3	TRBD1	-	TRBJ2-7	CAISGGTGVTYEQYF	TGTGCCATCAGTGGGGGGACAGGTGTAACCTACGAGCAGTACTTC
TRBV7-8	-	-	TRBJ1-2	CASSFEAGNWYGYTF	TGTGCCAGCAGCTTTGAGGCAGGGAATTGGTATGGCTACACCTTC
TRBV7-2	-	-	TRBJ2-5	CASSLALGRVETQYF	TGTGCCAGCAGCTTAGCGTTGGGAAGGGTGGAGACCCAGTACTTC
TRBV7-9	-	few	TRBJ2-1	CASSLWARGHNEQFF	TGTGCCAGCAGCTTATGGGCTAGAGGACATAATGAGCAGTTCTTC
TRBV29-1	-	few	TRBJ1-2	CSGGGDSPGYTF	TGCAGCGGTGGGGGGGATTCGCCTGGCTACACCTTC
TRBV30	TRBD2	-	TRBJ2-2	CAWTSGSSGELFF	TGTGCCTGGACTAGCGGGAGCTCCGGGGAGCTGTTTTTT
TRBV12-3/TRBV12-4	TRBD2	many	TRBJ2-5	CASRLAGGPPETQYF	TGTGCCAGCAGACTAGCGGGAGGGCCCCCAGAGACCCAGTACTTC
TRBV10-2	-	-	TRBJ1-1	CAIMSAANTEAFF	TGCGCCATCATGAGCGCCGCGAACACTGAAGCTTTCTTT
TRBV7-9	-	few	TRBJ2-7	CASNLGPPEVSYEQYF	TGTGCCAGCAACCTCGGACCTCCGGAGGTGTCCTACGAGCAGTACTTC
TRBV29-1	-	-	TRBJ2-7	CSLYRGGYEQYF	TGCAGCTTGTACAGGGGAGGATACGAGCAGTACTTC
TRBV12-3/TRBV12-4	TRBD1	many	TRBJ1-6	CASSLGQDNSPLHF	TGTGCCAGCAGCCTGGGACAGGATAATTCACCCCTCCACTTT
TRBV11-1	TRBD1	many	TRBJ1-2	CASSKTGDMGGYTF	TGTGCCAGCAGCAAGACAGGGGACATGGGTGGCTACACCTTC
TRBV9	-	many	TRBJ2-7	CASSVDGAPYEQYF	TGTGCCAGCAGCGTAGACGGGGCCCCCTACGAGCAGTACTTC
TRBV15	-	-	TRBJ1-3	CATSRASTGTAGNTIYF	TGTGCCACCAGCAGAGCTAGTACAGGGACGGCAGGAAACACCATATATTTT
TRBV12-3/TRBV12-4	-	many	TRBJ1-1	CASSLRSFSSGTEAFF	TGTGCCAGCAGTCTCCGGTCGTTCTCTTCTGGCACTGAAGCTTTCTTT
TRBV29-1	-	-	TRBJ2-7	CSVTSPSYEQYF	TGCAGCGTTACCTCGCCTTCCTACGAGCAGTACTTC
TRBV18	-	few	TRBJ1-5	CASSPDIVPQHF	TGTGCCAGCTCACCCGACATTGTGCCCCAGCATTTT
TRBV20-1	-	few	TRBJ2-7	CSANSDSYEQYF	TGCAGTGCTAACAGTGACTCCTACGAGCAGTACTTC
TRBV20-1	TRBD2	-	TRBJ2-7	CSASGGGDSYEQYF	TGCAGTGCTAGCGGGGGAGGGGACTCCTACGAGCAGTACTTC
TRBV19	-	many	TRBJ2-2	CASSIWPRGTGELFF	TGTGCCAGTAGTATATGGCCCCGAGGCACCGGGGAGCTGTTTTTT
TRBV12-3/TRBV12-4	-	many	TRBJ1-5	CASSLVGGGFNQPQHF	TGTGCCAGCAGTTTAGTAGGGGGGGGATTCAATCAGCCCCAGCATTTT
TRBV29-1	-	few	TRBJ1-1	CSVDDLRLNTEAFF	TGCAGCGTTGACGATCTTAGGTTAAACACTGAAGCTTTCTTT
TRBV6-5	-	-	TRBJ1-1	CAISYGGVHTEAFF	TGTGCCATCAGTTACGGCGGGGTACACACTGAAGCTTTCTTT
TRBV5-5	TRBD2	-	TRBJ2-3	CASSPGGLAVDTQYF	TGTGCCAGCAGCCCGGGCGGACTAGCGGTGGATACGCAGTATTTT
TRBV10-1	-	many	TRBJ2-7	CASSVGFNSYEQYF	TGCGCCAGCAGTGTGGGCTTTAACTCCTACGAGCAGTACTTC
TRBV7-9	-	-	TRBJ2-5	CASSHRGRLMETQYF	TGTGCCAGCAGCCACCGGGGCCGGTTAATGGAGACCCAGTACTTC
TRBV12-3/TRBV12-4	-	-	TRBJ1-5	CASSWSLWPEGSGQPQHF	TGTGCCAGCAGCTGGTCGTTATGGCCAGAGGGATCTGGGCAGCCCCAGCATTTT
TRBV29-1	TRBD1	-	TRBJ2-7	CTVTGGQYEQYF	TGCACCGTAACAGGGGGCCAATACGAGCAGTACTTC
TRBV10-3	-	many	TRBJ2-7	CAISEGTLLYEQYF	TGTGCCATCAGTGAGGGGACACTCCTCTACGAGCAGTACTTC
TRBV10-3	TRBD1	once	TRBJ1-1	CAISRRQGSTEAFF	TGTGCCATCAGCCGAAGACAGGGGTCGACTGAAGCTTTCTTT
TRBV2	TRBD1	-	TRBJ2-1	CASSVGQGYNEQFF	TGTGCCAGCAGTGTCGGACAGGGTTACAATGAGCAGTTCTTC
TRBV7-3	TRBD2	-	TRBJ2-2	CASAGIAGELFF	TGTGCCTCAGCGGGGATCGCCGGGGAGCTGTTTTTT
TRBV9	-	-	TRBJ1-2	CASSPTDYYGYTF	TGTGCCAGCAGCCCTACAGATTACTATGGCTACACCTTC
TRBV28	TRBD1	few	TRBJ1-5	CASSSGQEDQPQHF	TGTGCCAGCAGCTCGGGACAGGAAGATCAGCCCCAGCATTTT
TRBV11-2	TRBD1	-	TRBJ1-2	CASSVLGQGGYGYTF	TGTGCCAGCAGCGTTCTCGGACAGGGGGGTTATGGCTACACCTTC
TRBV5-1	TRBD1	-	TRBJ2-6	CASSSGTGVLSGANVLTF	TGCGCCAGCAGTTCCGGGACAGGGGTCCTATCTGGGGCCAACGTCCTGACTTTC